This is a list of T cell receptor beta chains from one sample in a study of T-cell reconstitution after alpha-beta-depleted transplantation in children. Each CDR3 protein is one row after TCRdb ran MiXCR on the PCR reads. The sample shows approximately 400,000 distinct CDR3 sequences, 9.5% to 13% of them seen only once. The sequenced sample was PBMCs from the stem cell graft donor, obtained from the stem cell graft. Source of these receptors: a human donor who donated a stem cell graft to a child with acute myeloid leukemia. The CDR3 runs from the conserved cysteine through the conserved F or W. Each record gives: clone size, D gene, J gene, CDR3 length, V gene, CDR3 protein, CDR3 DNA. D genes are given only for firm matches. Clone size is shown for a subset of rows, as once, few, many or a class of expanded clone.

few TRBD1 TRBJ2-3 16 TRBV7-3 CASSLNAGQGTDTQYF TGTGCCAGCAGCTTGAACGCGGGACAGGGGACAGATACGCAGTATTTT
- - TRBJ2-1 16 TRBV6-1 CASSVLATSSYNEQFF TGTGCCAGCAGCGTTCTAGCAACTAGCTCCTACAATGAGCAGTTCTTC
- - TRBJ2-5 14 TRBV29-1 CSVEDSRGSETQYF TGCAGCGTTGAAGATAGCAGGGGATCGGAGACCCAGTACTTC
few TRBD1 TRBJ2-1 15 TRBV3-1 CASSLRTGLYNEQFF TGTGCCAGCAGCCTCCGGACAGGGCTCTACAATGAGCAGTTCTTC
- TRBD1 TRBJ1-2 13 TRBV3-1 CASSQGTGKGYTF TGTGCCAGCAGCCAAGGGACAGGGAAAGGCTACACCTTC
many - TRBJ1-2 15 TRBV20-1 CSARDGTATFYGYTF TGCAGTGCTAGAGACGGGACGGCGACCTTCTATGGCTACACCTTC
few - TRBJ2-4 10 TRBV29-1 CSARGDIQYF TGCAGCGCCAGGGGGGACATTCAGTACTTC
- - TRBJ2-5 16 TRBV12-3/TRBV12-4 CASSNHRDRGKETQYF TGTGCCAGCAGTAACCACAGGGACCGGGGGAAAGAGACCCAGTACTTC
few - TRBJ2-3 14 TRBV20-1 CSARDPAAGDTQYF TGCAGTGCTAGAGATCCGGCGGCAGGAGATACGCAGTATTTT
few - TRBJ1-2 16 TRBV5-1 CASSLVVDPTTYGYTF TGCGCCAGCAGCTTGGTAGTTGACCCGACGACCTATGGCTACACCTTC
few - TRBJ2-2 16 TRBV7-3 CASSFAPPEVPWELFF TGTGCCAGCAGCTTTGCCCCTCCTGAGGTCCCTTGGGAGCTGTTTTTT
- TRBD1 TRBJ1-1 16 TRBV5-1 CASSSRTGFLNTEAFF TGCGCCAGCAGCTCCCGGACAGGCTTTTTAAACACTGAAGCTTTCTTT
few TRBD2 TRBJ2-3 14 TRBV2 CASSEALAEGVGYF TGTGCCAGCAGTGAAGCGCTAGCGGAGGGTGTGGGGTATTTT
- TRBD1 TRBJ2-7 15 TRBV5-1 CASSLGLAGQGKQYF TGCGCCAGCAGCCTGGGATTGGCGGGACAGGGGAAGCAGTACTTC
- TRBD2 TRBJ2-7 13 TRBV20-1 CSASGTSGYEQYF TGCAGTGCATCAGGGACTAGCGGCTACGAGCAGTACTTC
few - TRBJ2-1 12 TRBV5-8 CASWGGADEQFF TGTGCCAGCTGGGGTGGGGCGGATGAGCAGTTCTTC
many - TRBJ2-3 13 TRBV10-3 CAISESSTDTQYF TGTGCCATCAGTGAGTCGAGCACAGATACGCAGTATTTT
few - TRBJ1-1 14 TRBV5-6 CASSLALGDTEAFF TGTGCCAGCAGCTTGGCTTTGGGGGACACTGAAGCTTTCTTT
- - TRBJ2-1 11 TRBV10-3 CAISDLNEQFF TGTGCCATCAGTGACTTGAATGAGCAGTTCTTC
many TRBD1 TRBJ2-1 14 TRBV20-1 CSARGDRDYNEQFF TGCAGTGCTAGAGGGGACAGGGACTACAATGAGCAGTTCTTC
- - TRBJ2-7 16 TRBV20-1 CSATIPGRQAVYEQYF TGCAGTGCCACAATTCCGGGGCGACAGGCGGTTTACGAGCAGTACTTC
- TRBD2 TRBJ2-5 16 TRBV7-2 CASSSAGLAGRGAQYF TGTGCCAGCAGCTCCGCCGGACTAGCGGGACGGGGGGCCCAGTACTTC
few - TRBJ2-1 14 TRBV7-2 CASSTPTGSKEQFF TGTGCCAGCAGCACCCCCACAGGGTCTAAAGAGCAGTTCTTC
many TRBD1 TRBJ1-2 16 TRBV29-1 CSVEDWTGLGNYGYTF TGCAGCGTTGAAGATTGGACAGGGTTGGGCAACTATGGCTACACCTTC
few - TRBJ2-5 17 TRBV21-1 CASSKGEERRNQETQYF TGTGCCAGCAGCAAAGGAGAAGAGCGGAGGAACCAAGAGACCCAGTACTTC
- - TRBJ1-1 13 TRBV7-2 CASSLVKNTEAFF TGTGCCAGCAGCTTAGTAAAAAACACTGAAGCTTTCTTT
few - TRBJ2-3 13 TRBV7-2 CASNPGGGGTQYF TGTGCCAGCAACCCAGGAGGGGGGGGTACGCAGTATTTT
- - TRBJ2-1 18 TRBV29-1 CSVDGRFALTISYNEQFF TGCAGCGTTGACGGGCGGTTCGCCCTAACCATCTCCTACAATGAGCAGTTCTTC
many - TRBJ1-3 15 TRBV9 CASSEPQGEGNTIYF TGTGCCAGCAGCGAACCTCAGGGAGAAGGAAACACCATATATTTT
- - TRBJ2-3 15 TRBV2 CASSVAWGTADTQYF TGTGCCAGCAGTGTAGCATGGGGGACGGCAGATACGCAGTATTTT
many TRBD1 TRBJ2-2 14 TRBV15 CATRGDRETGELFF TGTGCCACCAGGGGGGACAGAGAAACCGGGGAGCTGTTTTTT
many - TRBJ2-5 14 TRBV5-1 CASSLVTGQETQYF TGCGCCAGCAGCTTGGTCACGGGACAAGAGACCCAGTACTTC
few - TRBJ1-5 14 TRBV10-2 CASSRGGPNQPQHF TGCGCCAGCTCGAGGGGGGGACCCAATCAGCCCCAGCATTTT
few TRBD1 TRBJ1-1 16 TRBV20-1 CSARDVGQFMNTEAFF TGCAGTGCTAGAGATGTGGGACAGTTCATGAACACTGAAGCTTTCTTT
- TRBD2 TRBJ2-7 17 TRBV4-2 CASSQITGTSGNYEQYF TGTGCCAGCAGCCAAATTACCGGGACTAGCGGCAATTACGAGCAGTACTTC
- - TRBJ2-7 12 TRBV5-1 CASRTGDYEQYF TGCGCCAGCCGGACGGGGGACTACGAGCAGTACTTC